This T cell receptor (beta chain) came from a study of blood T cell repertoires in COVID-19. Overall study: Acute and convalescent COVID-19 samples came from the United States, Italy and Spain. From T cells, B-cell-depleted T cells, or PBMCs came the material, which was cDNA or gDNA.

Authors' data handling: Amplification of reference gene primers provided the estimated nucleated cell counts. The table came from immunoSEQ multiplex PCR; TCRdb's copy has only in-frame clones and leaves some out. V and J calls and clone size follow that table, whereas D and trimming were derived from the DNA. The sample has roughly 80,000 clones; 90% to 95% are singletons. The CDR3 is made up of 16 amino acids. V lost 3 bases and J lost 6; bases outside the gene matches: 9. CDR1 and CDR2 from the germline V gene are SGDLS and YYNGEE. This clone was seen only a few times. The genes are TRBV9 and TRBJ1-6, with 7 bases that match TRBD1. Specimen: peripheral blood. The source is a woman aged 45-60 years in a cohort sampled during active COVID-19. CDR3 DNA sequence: TGTGCCAGCAGCGCGGAACCGGGACAGAGTAATTCACCCCTCCACTTT. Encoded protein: CASSAEPGQSNSPLHF.